This is a list of T cell receptor beta chains from one sample in a study of T cells expressing NK-cell markers. TCRdb re-analyzed the 5' RACE reads; it lists each CDR3 protein once, without DNA. This sample carries fewer than 200,000 distinct CDR3 sequences, with about 18% going to the ten biggest clones. The sample consisted of blood T cells: a sorted CD56 or NKG2C T cell subset, CD4+ or CD8+ T cells, or bulk PBMC T cells (not recorded which). All receptors derive from a woman between 18 and 75 years old in good health. Each CDR3 is given with its conserved first and last residue.

j_call	v_call	cdr3_aa
TRBJ2-7	TRBV5-1	CASSPNGGTFYEQYF
TRBJ1-6	TRBV12-3/TRBV12-4	CASSPGGEGSSPLHF
TRBJ2-7	TRBV6-2/TRBV6-3	CASSLRNYEQYF
TRBJ2-5	TRBV7-6	CASSKLSGWGETQYF
TRBJ2-5	TRBV20-1	CSARELGLAGVLETQYF
TRBJ2-7	TRBV7-2	CAIGAGGVEYF
TRBJ2-7	TRBV20-1	CSARDASYGRIYEQYF
TRBJ1-5	TRBV9	CASSVNSNQPQHF
TRBJ2-3	TRBV7-2	CASSLAGVADTQYF
TRBJ2-7	TRBV29-1	CSVGDYSKEQYF
TRBJ2-2	TRBV12-3/TRBV12-4	CASRSDRATGAGELFF
TRBJ2-3	TRBV12-3/TRBV12-4	CASSRTGGGSLGTQYF
TRBJ2-5	TRBV20-1	CSAKSGQRQETQYF
TRBJ1-5	TRBV12-3/TRBV12-4	CASTLGQASQPQHF
TRBJ2-1	TRBV11-2	CASSARQGNLLNEQFF
TRBJ2-1	TRBV6-5	CASSYTIYNEQFF
TRBJ2-3	TRBV7-2	CASSLGLGTDTQYF
TRBJ2-5	TRBV25-1	CASSEKKREETQYF
TRBJ2-1	TRBV20-1	CSARDASGRSYNEQFF
TRBJ1-5	TRBV20-1	CSARDGSGQGGQPQHF
TRBJ2-3	TRBV5-1	CASSNLASSDTQYF
TRBJ2-5	TRBV5-1	CASSSSGGPWETQYF
TRBJ2-7	TRBV20-1	CSARGSGNYEQYF
TRBJ1-2	TRBV7-2	CASRPGQGYGYTF
TRBJ2-3	TRBV20-1	CSAISRGSPADTQYF
TRBJ2-2	TRBV7-3	CASSPPRANTGELFF
TRBJ2-3	TRBV7-3	CASSLKGGQGATDTQYF
TRBJ2-5	TRBV3-1	CASSHTMSQETQYF
TRBJ1-4	TRBV20-1	CSATWRREKLFF
TRBJ2-3	TRBV6-1	CASSDVWADTQYF
TRBJ1-6	TRBV12-3/TRBV12-4	CASSGVGGSFGALHF
TRBJ1-2	TRBV6-1	CASGNPGGQGRYGYTF
TRBJ1-3	TRBV4-2	CASSQDPVQGTGNTIYF
TRBJ2-1	TRBV5-1	CASSRWGSGRALNEQFF
TRBJ2-2	TRBV5-1	CASRKERNTGELFF
TRBJ2-1	TRBV7-3	CASSPNSGPHNEQFF